Listed here are 16 T cell receptor beta chains from one sample, sequenced in a study of monozygotic twins with cystic fibrosis. Using immunoSEQ multiplex PCR, the repertoire was profiled, and TCRdb retains in-frame clones only, with some absent. The table shows about 20,000 clones, with more than 75% occurring only once. The sample consisted of blood. Source of these receptors: a woman aged 25-40 years with cystic fibrosis.

V gene TRBV7-6 combines with J gene TRBJ1-1; D is unresolved. This CDR3 contains 14 residues. The ends were cut back, 4 bases at V and 1 base at J, with 10 bases in the middle. Germline CDR1 reads SGHVS; CDR2 reads FNYEAQ. The CDR3 region is CASSSYRTNTEAFF. The CDR3, as DNA: TGTGCCAGCAGCTCATATCGGACGAACACTGAAGCTTTCTTT.

J is TRBJ1-1 and V is TRBV5-1; D is unclear. The V gene's germline CDR1 is SGHRS and CDR2 YFSETQ. CDR3 length: 13 amino acids. Trimming took 1 base from V and 1 from J, leaving 5 bases between them. Here the CDR3 DNA reads TGCGCCAGCAGCTTGCAATCGAACACTGAAGCTTTCTTT. Amino acid sequence: CASSLQSNTEAFF.

The gene calls are TRBV23-1 and TRBJ2-2, with TRBD2 as a possible D gene (5 bases). TRBV23-1 is an ORF; its function is uncertain. CDR3 length: 16 amino acids. Deletions cut 0 bases from V and 5 bases from J, with 13 bases between. CDR3 DNA sequence: TGCGCCAGCAGTCAATCGAGAGGGCAGCAGACCGGGGAGCTGTTTTTT. It yields the protein CASSQSRGQQTGELFF.

V and J are TRBV4-3 and TRBJ2-1; 11 bases line up with TRBD2. The CDR3 runs to 16 residues. Germline V lookup: CDR1 LGHNA, CDR2 YSLEER. Germline trimming cut 4 bases from V and 5 bases from J; bases unmatched to any gene: 7. The CDR3 sequence is CASSPRVAGGDNEQFF. The CDR3 DNA reads as TGCGCCAGCAGCCCCCGGGTAGCGGGGGGGGACAATGAGCAGTTCTTC.

The chain carries TRBV27 and TRBJ1-2; 8 bases agree with TRBD1. The junction had 11 bases not matched to a gene; V was cut back by 3 bases and J by 5 bases. This CDR3 region has 16 residues. CDR1 is MNHEY and CDR2 is SMNVEV in the germline V gene (reference sequence). This CDR3 reads CASSLGQDPSIYGYTF. The CDR3 DNA reads TGTGCCAGCAGTTTGGGACAGGACCCCTCGATATATGGCTACACCTTC.

The J gene is TRBJ2-3, the V gene TRBV4-1; 10 bases map to TRBD2. CDR1 and CDR2 from the germline V gene are MGHRA and YSYEKL. The J segment lost 4 bases and the V segment lost 0 bases, leaving 10 bases of the junction unmatched. CDR3 length equals 18 residues. The CDR3 nucleotides are TGCGCCAGCAGCCAAGATTATGGAGCGGGGGGGCCCCCAGATACGCAGTATTTT. Protein: CASSQDYGAGGPPDTQYF.

This chain links TRBV7-2 with TRBJ2-1; 15 bases line up with TRBD2. Germline V gives CDR1 SGHTA, CDR2 FQGNSA. This CDR3 has 16 amino acids. Trimming at V came to 5 bases and at J to 12 bases, leaving 11 bases not matched to a gene. For the CDR3, the DNA is TGTGCCAGCAGCCCAGGGACTAGCGGGGGGTACAAAGGGCAGTTCTTC. The encoded protein is CASSPGTSGGYKGQFF.

V gene TRBV7-8 combines with J gene TRBJ1-2; 9 bases are a match to TRBD1. The J segment lost 7 bases and the V segment lost 6 bases, leaving 6 bases of the junction unmatched. The germline V gene has CDR1 SGHVS and CDR2 FQNEAQ. This CDR3 spans 13 amino acids. CDR3 in amino acids: CASSTTGGLGYTF. The CDR3 DNA reads TGTGCCAGCAGTACCACAGGGGGCCTTGGCTACACCTTC.

V usage is TRBV19 and J usage is TRBJ1-3; D unresolved. CDR3 length: 14 amino acids. The germline gives CDR1 LNHDA, CDR2 SQIVND (reference sequence). Trimming cost V 3 bases and J 0 bases, with 6 bases left between them. CDR3: CASSIGNSGNTIYF. The CDR3 DNA reads as TGTGCCAGTAGTATCGGGAACTCTGGAAACACCATATATTTT.

The genes are TRBV7-2 and TRBJ1-5, with D tentatively TRBD1 (6 bases). Germline V gives CDR1 SGHTA, CDR2 FQGNSA. V dropped 3 bases and J dropped 7 bases, with 10 bases sitting between them. CDR3 length: 13 amino acids. The CDR3 protein is CASSFNREQPQHF. The CDR3 coding sequence is TGTGCCAGCAGCTTCAACAGGGAACAGCCCCAGCATTTT.

A single count supports this clone. The CDR3 coding sequence is TGTGCCAGCAGCTCGATGGTGGATGAGCAGTTCTTC. This translates into CASSSMVDEQFF. This chain connects TRBV5-6 to TRBJ2-1, with D uncertain. V was trimmed by 3 bases and J by 8 bases, leaving 9 bases between them. CDR1 and CDR2 (germline): SGHDT, YYEEEE. The CDR3 consists of 12 residues.

The genes are TRBV7-6 and TRBJ2-1; no reliable D call. This CDR3 spans 15 amino acids. The V gene's germline CDR1 is SGHVS and CDR2 FNYEAQ. Trimming took off 0 bases at V and 4 bases at J, with 10 bases between the two ends. CDR3 DNA: TGTGCCAGCAGCTTAGCGATCGGAGATTACAATGAGCAGTTCTTC. Its protein product is CASSLAIGDYNEQFF.

V is TRBV28 and J is TRBJ1-5, with 7 bases fitting TRBD1. The ends lost 6 bases at V and 4 bases at J; junction bases unmatched: 9. The CDR3 extends over 15 amino acids. CDR1 is MDHEN and CDR2 is SYDVKM in the germline V gene. For the CDR3, the DNA is TGTGCCAGCAGATACCAGGGGGGATCGAATCAGCCCCAGCATTTT. Its protein product is CASRYQGGSNQPQHF.

The chain joins TRBV6-1 to TRBJ1-5; 8 bases align to TRBD1. CDR1 is MNHNS and CDR2 is SASEGT in the germline V gene. The CDR3 length is 15 residues. V lost 5 bases to trimming and J lost 3 bases; unmatched junction nucleotides: 6. DNA for the CDR3: TGTGCCAGCAGTTTCAGACAGGGGTTCAATCAGCCCCAGCATTTT. Amino acid sequence: CASSFRQGFNQPQHF.

The chain has TRBV6-6 and TRBJ1-1; D remains unclear. The V end lost 4 bases, the J end lost 1 base, and 7 bases lay between the germline ends. Germline lookup yields CDR1 MNHNY and CDR2 SVGAGI (reference sequence). The CDR3 totals 13 residues. The CDR3 nucleotides read TGTGCCAGCAGTTCAGCACAGAACACTGAAGCTTTCTTT. Its protein is CASSSAQNTEAFF.

V is TRBV6-4 and J is TRBJ1-2, with a tentative D call TRBD1 (6 bases). CDR1 is MRHNA and CDR2 is SNTAGT in the germline V gene. Trimming pared 11 bases from V and 4 bases from J, leaving 20 bases between. CDR3 length: 14 residues. The CDR3 protein is CAPSGQHPIYGYTF. For the CDR3, the DNA is TGTGCCCCCTCAGGACAGCATCCAATCTATGGCTACACCTTC.